This T cell receptor beta chain was profiled in a study of blood T cell repertoires in COVID-19. Method: immunoSEQ multiplex PCR; TCRdb's copy keeps in-frame clones and lacks some. The data contain 90,000 or so clones, roughly 80% of them singletons. CDR1 and CDR2 from the germline V gene are SGHDT and YYEEEE. V dropped 0 bases and J dropped 2 bases, with 11 bases sitting between them. There are 15 residues in the CDR3. The sequenced sample consisted of peripheral blood. This clonotype originated in a man older than 75 with active or convalescent COVID-19. The chain is built from TRBV5-6 and TRBJ2-5, with D perhaps TRBD2 (5 bases). CDR3 coding DNA: TGTGCCAGCAGCTTGGGGCTAGCTCGTCAAGAGACCCAGTACTTC. It specifies CASSLGLARQETQYF.